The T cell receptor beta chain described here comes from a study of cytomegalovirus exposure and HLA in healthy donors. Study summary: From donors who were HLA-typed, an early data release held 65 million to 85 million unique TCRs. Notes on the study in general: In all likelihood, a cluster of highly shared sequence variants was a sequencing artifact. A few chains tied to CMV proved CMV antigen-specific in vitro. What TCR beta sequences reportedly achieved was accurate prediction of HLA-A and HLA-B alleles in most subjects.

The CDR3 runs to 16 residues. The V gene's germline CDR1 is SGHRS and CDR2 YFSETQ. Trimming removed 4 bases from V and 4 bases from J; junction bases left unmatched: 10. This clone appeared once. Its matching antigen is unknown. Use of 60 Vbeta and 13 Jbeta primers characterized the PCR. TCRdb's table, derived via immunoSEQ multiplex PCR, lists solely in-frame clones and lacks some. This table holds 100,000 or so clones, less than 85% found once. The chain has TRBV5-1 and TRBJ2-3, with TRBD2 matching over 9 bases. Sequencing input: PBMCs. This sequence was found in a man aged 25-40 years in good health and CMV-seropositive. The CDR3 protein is CASSVLAGAGADTQYF. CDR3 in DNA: TGCGCCAGCAGCGTTTTAGCGGGAGCAGGAGCAGATACGCAGTATTTT.